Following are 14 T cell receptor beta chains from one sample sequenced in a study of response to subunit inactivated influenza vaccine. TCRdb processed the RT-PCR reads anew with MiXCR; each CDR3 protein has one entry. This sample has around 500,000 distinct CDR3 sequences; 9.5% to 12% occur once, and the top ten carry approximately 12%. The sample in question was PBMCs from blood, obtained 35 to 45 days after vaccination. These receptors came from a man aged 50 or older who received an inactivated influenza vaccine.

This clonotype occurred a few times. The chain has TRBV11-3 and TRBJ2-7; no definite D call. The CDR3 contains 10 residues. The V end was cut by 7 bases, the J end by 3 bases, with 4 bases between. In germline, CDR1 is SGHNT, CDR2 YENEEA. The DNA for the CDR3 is TGTGCCAGCAACCTCTACGAGCAGTACTTC. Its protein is CASNLYEQYF.

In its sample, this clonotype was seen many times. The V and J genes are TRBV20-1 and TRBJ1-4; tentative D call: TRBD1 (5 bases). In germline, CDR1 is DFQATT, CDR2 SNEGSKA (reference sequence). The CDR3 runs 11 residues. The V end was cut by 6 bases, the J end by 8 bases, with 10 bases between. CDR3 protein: CSAFDREKLFF. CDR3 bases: TGCAGTGCCTTTGACAGAGAAAAACTGTTTTTT.

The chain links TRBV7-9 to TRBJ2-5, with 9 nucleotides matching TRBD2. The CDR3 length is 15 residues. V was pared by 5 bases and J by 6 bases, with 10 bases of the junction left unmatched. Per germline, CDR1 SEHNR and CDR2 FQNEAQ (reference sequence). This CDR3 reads CASSREVAGDKTQYF. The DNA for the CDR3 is TGTGCCAGCAGCCGGGAGGTAGCGGGAGATAAGACCCAGTACTTC.

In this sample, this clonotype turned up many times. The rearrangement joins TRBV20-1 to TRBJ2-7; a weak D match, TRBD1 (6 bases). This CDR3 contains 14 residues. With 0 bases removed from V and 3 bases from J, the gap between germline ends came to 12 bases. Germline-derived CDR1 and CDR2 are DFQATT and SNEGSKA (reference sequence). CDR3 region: CSARDAQGDYEQYF. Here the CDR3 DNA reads TGCAGTGCTAGAGATGCACAGGGAGACTACGAGCAGTACTTC.

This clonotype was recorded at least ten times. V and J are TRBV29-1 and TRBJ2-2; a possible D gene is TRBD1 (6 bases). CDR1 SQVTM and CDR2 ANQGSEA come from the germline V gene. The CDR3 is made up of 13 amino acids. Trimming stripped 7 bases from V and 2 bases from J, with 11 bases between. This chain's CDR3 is CSAGTRNTGELFF. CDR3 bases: TGCAGCGCAGGGACACGTAACACCGGGGAGCTGTTTTTT.

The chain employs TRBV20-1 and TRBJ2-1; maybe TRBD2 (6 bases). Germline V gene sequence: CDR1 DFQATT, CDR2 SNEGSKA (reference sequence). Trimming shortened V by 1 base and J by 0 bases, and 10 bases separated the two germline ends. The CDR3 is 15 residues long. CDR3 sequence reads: CSARGLVSSYNEQFF. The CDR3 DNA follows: TGCAGTGCTAGAGGACTAGTAAGCTCCTACAATGAGCAGTTCTTC.

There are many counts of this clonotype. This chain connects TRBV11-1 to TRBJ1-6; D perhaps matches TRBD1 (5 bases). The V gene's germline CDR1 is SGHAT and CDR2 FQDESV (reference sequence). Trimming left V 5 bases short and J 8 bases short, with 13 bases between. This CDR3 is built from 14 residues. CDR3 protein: CASSLDDSYSPLHF. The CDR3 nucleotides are TGTGCCAGCAGCCTAGATGACAGCTATTCACCCCTCCACTTT.

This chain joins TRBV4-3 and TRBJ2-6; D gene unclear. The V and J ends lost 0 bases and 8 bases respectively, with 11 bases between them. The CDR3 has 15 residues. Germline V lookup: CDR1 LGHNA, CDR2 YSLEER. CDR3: CASSQDIVTSNVLTF. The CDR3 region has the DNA TGCGCCAGCAGCCAAGATATAGTGACATCCAACGTCCTGACTTTC.

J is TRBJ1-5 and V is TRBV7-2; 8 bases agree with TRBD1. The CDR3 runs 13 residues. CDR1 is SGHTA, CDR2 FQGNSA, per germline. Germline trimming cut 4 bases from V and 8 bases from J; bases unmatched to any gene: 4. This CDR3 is CASSSGGREPQHF. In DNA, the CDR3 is TGTGCCAGCAGCTCAGGGGGCCGGGAGCCCCAGCATTTT.

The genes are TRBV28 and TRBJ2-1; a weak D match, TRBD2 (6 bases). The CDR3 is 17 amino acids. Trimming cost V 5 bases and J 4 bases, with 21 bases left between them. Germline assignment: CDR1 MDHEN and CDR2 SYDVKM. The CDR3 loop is CASSPPLHGSGYNEQFF. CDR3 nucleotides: TGTGCCAGCAGTCCCCCCCTTCACGGGAGTGGGTACAATGAGCAGTTCTTC. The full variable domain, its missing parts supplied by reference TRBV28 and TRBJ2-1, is DVKVTQSSRYLVKRTGEKVFLECVQDMDHENMFWYRQDPGLGLRLIYFSYDVKMKEKGDIPEGYSVSREKKERFSLILESASTNQTSMYLCASSPPLHGSGYNEQFFGPGTRLTVL.

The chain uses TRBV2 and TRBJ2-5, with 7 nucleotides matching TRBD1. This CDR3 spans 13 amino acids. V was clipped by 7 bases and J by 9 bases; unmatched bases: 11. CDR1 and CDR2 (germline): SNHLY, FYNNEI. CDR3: CASNRGSQGAQYF. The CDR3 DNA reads TGTGCCAGCAACCGGGGCTCTCAGGGGGCCCAGTACTTC.

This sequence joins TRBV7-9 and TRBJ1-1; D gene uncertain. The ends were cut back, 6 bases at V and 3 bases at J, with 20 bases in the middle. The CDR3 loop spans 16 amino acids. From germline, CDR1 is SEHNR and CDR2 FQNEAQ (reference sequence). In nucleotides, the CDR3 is TGTGCCAGCAGTTCTGAACCGGGGTTAGCGCACACTGAAGCTTTCTTT. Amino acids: CASSSEPGLAHTEAFF. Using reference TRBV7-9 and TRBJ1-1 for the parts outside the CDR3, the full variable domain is DTGVSQNPRHKITKRGQNVTFRCDPISEHNRLYWYRQTLGQGPEFLTYFQNEAQLEKSRLLSDRFSAERPKGSFSTLEIQRTEQGDSAMYLCASSSEPGLAHTEAFFGQGTRLTVV.

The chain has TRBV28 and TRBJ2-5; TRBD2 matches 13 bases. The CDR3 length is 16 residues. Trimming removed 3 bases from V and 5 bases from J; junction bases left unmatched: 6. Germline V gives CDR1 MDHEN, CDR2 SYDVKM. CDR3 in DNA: TGTGCCAGCAGTTTCCAAGGACTAGCGGGAGAGGAGACCCAGTACTTC. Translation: CASSFQGLAGEETQYF.

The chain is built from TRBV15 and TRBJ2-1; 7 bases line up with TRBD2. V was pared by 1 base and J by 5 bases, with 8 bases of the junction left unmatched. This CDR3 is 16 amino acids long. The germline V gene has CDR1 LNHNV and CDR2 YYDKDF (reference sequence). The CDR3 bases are TGTGCCACCAGCAGAGTTCGCGGGAGTTATAACAATGAGCAGTTCTTC. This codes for CATSRVRGSYNNEQFF.